Shown below are 9 T cell receptor beta chains from a single sample sequenced in a study of blood T cell repertoires in COVID-19. The repertoire was sequenced with immunoSEQ multiplex PCR; TCRdb's copy has only in-frame clones and lacks some. Of around 270,000 clones detected, 84% appear once; the ten largest clones hold less than 5%. The sequenced sample was peripheral blood. The receptors here all came from a man between 60 and 75 years old with acute or convalescent COVID-19.

The genes are TRBV7-2 and TRBJ2-3; 7 nucleotides line up with TRBD1. Germline CDR1 and CDR2: SGHTA and FQGNSA. The CDR3 has 15 residues. After removal of 6 bases from V and 1 base from J, the junction contained 7 bases not matched to a gene. CDR3 protein: CASRPQGLGTDTQYF. CDR3 bases: TGTGCCAGCAGGCCACAGGGGTTGGGCACAGATACGCAGTATTTT.

CDR3 residues: CASTERSGGSYNSPLHF. The DNA of the CDR3 is TGTGCCAGCACCGAGCGGTCGGGGGGCTCCTATAATTCACCCCTCCACTTT. The chain links TRBV2 to TRBJ1-6; weak D call: TRBD1 (5 bases). V was pared by 7 bases and J by 0 bases, with 16 bases between. The CDR3 loop spans 17 amino acids. CDR1 is SNHLY and CDR2 is FYNNEI in the germline V gene.

The chain links TRBV10-1 to TRBJ2-3; 11 nucleotides align to TRBD1. V shed 3 bases, J shed 4 bases, and the junction held 3 bases outside the gene matches. The CDR3 is made up of 15 amino acids. The germline V gene encodes CDR1 WNHNN and CDR2 SYGVQD (reference sequence). The chain's CDR3 is CASSEGQGAPDTQYF. In DNA form, the CDR3 reads TGCGCCAGCAGTGAAGGACAGGGGGCCCCAGATACGCAGTATTTT.

The chain couples TRBV3-1 (or the pseudogene TRBV3-2) to TRBJ2-7; D remains ambiguous. The CDR3 spans 14 residues. Germline lookup yields CDR1 LGHDT and CDR2 YNNKEL (reference sequence). V dropped 0 bases and J dropped 2 bases, with 8 bases sitting between them. CDR3 sequence (DNA): TGTGCCAGCAGCCAAGAGGCACAAGCCTACGAGCAGTACTTC. Protein sequence: CASSQEAQAYEQYF.

The chain carries TRBV6-5 and TRBJ1-4; the match to TRBD1 covers 9 bases. The CDR3 is made up of 14 amino acids. Per germline, CDR1 MNHEY and CDR2 SVGAGI. The V and J ends lost 2 bases and 5 bases, in that order; junction bases with no gene match: 0. CDR3 bases: TGTGCCAGCAGTTACGGGACAGGGAATGAAAAACTGTTTTTT. This translates into CASSYGTGNEKLFF.

On this clone itself: Germline and junction disagree at one end, which may indicate a read error. The genes are TRBV6-5 and TRBJ2-7; D ambiguous. The CDR3 is 14 amino acids. The V gene's germline CDR1 is MNHEY and CDR2 SVGAGI. This CDR3 reads CASSFGPRSSEQYF. Here the CDR3 DNA reads TGTGCCAGCAGTTTTGGCCCCAGGTCCTCCGAGCAGTACTTC.

V gene TRBV5-1 combines with J gene TRBJ1-2; 7 positions agree with TRBD1. The CDR3 runs to 14 residues. The V and J ends lost 4 bases and 7 bases, in that order; junction bases with no gene match: 10. Germline CDR1 is SGHRS and CDR2 is YFSETQ. The chain's CDR3 is CASSPNTGAPGYTF. In DNA, the CDR3 is TGCGCCAGCAGCCCAAATACAGGGGCTCCTGGCTACACCTTC.

CDR3 in DNA: TGCGCCAGCAGCTTGTTCGGCTATGGCTACACCTTC. Encoded protein: CASSLFGYGYTF. The rearrangement joins TRBV5-1 to TRBJ1-2; D gene ambiguous. Deletions cut 1 base from V and 4 bases from J, with 5 bases between. The CDR3 length is 12 residues. The germline V gene has CDR1 SGHRS and CDR2 YFSETQ.

Details on this clone: This same CDR3 is encoded by further DNA sequences in the sample. The chain recombines TRBV4-1 with TRBJ2-1; 10 positions match TRBD2. Looked up from germline, CDR1 is MGHRA and CDR2 is YSYEKL. The CDR3 has 16 amino acids. After removal of 1 base from V and 0 bases from J, the junction contained 0 bases not matched to a gene. CDR3 in amino acids: CASSQGTSGSYNEQFF. The CDR3 DNA sequence: TGCGCCAGCAGCCAAGGGACTAGCGGCTCCTACAATGAGCAGTTCTTC.